These 18 T cell receptor beta chains were all obtained from the same sample, sequenced in a study of cytomegalovirus exposure and HLA in healthy donors. 60 Vbeta and 13 Jbeta primers were used in PCR. Libraries were prepared by immunoSEQ multiplex PCR; TCRdb keeps only in-frame clonotypes and omits some of them. The sample yields about 98,000 clones, about three quarters seen once. The sequenced sample was PBMCs. These receptors were collected from a man in his forties or fifties in good health and CMV-seronegative.

The CDR3 spells CASSFAGEGVEQYF. The CDR3 DNA is TGTGCCAGCAGCTTTGCAGGGGAAGGGGTCGAGCAGTACTTC. This chain uses TRBV11-2 with TRBJ2-7; maybe TRBD1 (6 bases). Germline V gives CDR1 SGHAT, CDR2 FQNNGV. CDR3 length: 14 residues. The V end was cut by 3 bases, the J end by 6 bases, with 15 bases between.

V usage is TRBV12-1 and J usage is TRBJ1-5; whether TRBD1, the table's D call, matches the DNA was not checked. TRBV12-1 is a pseudogene segment. The CDR3 totals 18 residues. The CDR3 spells CASSFVGRGPSNYQPQHF. CDR3 coding DNA: TGTGCCAGCAGCTTTGTGGGCAGGGGGCCTTCCAACTATCAGCCCCAGCATTTT.

The rearrangement uses TRBV2 and TRBJ2-5; D is possibly TRBD1 (5 bases). Trimming cost V 1 base and J 5 bases, with 14 bases left between them. In germline, CDR1 is SNHLY, CDR2 FYNNEI. This CDR3 has 15 residues. The CDR3 nucleotides read TGTGCCAGCAGTGAAGATGCAGGGAAAAGCGAGACCCAGTACTTC. Its translation is CASSEDAGKSETQYF.

The CDR3: CASSRTDRSYGYTF. CDR3 nucleotides: TGTGCCAGCAGCCGAACGGACAGGTCCTATGGCTACACCTTC. The V gene is TRBV5-4, the J gene TRBJ1-2; 7 bases line up with TRBD1. CDR1 and CDR2 (germline): SGHNT, YYREEE (reference sequence). The CDR3 is made up of 14 amino acids. The V and J ends lost 4 bases and 4 bases, in that order; junction bases with no gene match: 7.

The chain uses TRBV30 and TRBJ1-1; no definite D call. CDR1 and CDR2 from the germline V gene are GTSNPN and SVGIG (reference sequence). Trimming shortened V by 3 bases and J by 1 base, and 15 bases separated the two germline ends. The CDR3 covers 15 residues. CDR3 in amino acids: CAWRDLIGRNTEAFF. CDR3 sequence (DNA): TGTGCCTGGAGGGACCTGATAGGGAGGAACACTGAAGCTTTCTTT. The whole variable domain, filled in from reference TRBV30 and TRBJ1-1, reads SQTIHQWPATLVQPVGSPLSLECTVEGTSNPNLYWYRQAAGRGLQLLFYSVGIGQISSEVPQNLSASRPQDRQFILSSKKLLLSDSGFYLCAWRDLIGRNTEAFFGQGTRLTVV.

The chain joins TRBV5-1 to TRBJ1-2, with D uncertain. Deletions cut 4 bases from V and 2 bases from J, with 9 bases between. CDR3 length: 13 residues. Germline loops: CDR1 SGHRS, CDR2 YFSETQ. In DNA, the CDR3 is TGCGCCAGCAGCCTGCGAGAAAACTATGGCTACACCTTC. Translating it yields CASSLRENYGYTF.

V and J are TRBV11-2 and TRBJ2-2; 11 bases are shared with TRBD2. V shed 5 bases, J shed 3 bases, and the junction held 8 bases outside the gene matches. The CDR3 length is 17 residues. Germline values: CDR1 SGHAT, CDR2 FQNNGV. CDR3 in amino acids: CASSLRTSGGDTGELFF. The CDR3 nucleotides read TGTGCCAGCAGCCTACGTACTAGCGGGGGTGACACCGGGGAGCTGTTTTTT.

This clone was seen a single time. The chain uses TRBV18 and TRBJ2-5; TRBD1 matches 8 bases. The length of the CDR3 is 17 residues. The ends lost 2 bases at V and 2 bases at J; junction bases unmatched: 10. The germline V gene has CDR1 KGHSH and CDR2 LQKENI. The CDR3 coding sequence is TGTGCCAGCTCACCAGCCAGGGGGCAGCCCCTTCAAGAGACCCAGTACTTC. Translating it yields CASSPARGQPLQETQYF.

The chain links TRBV7-9 to TRBJ2-7; TRBD2 matches 8 bases. The CDR3 totals 15 residues. CDR1 and CDR2 (germline): SEHNR, FQNEAQ (reference sequence). After removal of 1 base from V and 6 bases from J, the junction contained 8 bases not matched to a gene. The CDR3 sequence is CASSLGGGSSREQYF. Written as DNA, the CDR3 is TGTGCCAGCAGCTTAGGCGGGGGGTCATCGCGCGAGCAGTACTTC.

About this clone itself: The junction differs from germline at one of its ends, possibly a read error. The chain links TRBV6-5 to TRBJ2-5, with D perhaps matching TRBD2 (5 bases). The CDR3 totals 14 residues. Per the germline V gene, CDR1 is MNHEY and CDR2 is SVGAGI. CDR3 sequence: CASSYSTLTKPRDF. The CDR3, as DNA: TGTGCCAGCAGTTACTCGACCCTCACTAAGCCGAGGGACTTC.

CDR3 sequence reads: CASSSRTSGAGEQFF. The CDR3 bases are TGTGCCAGCAGCTCCCGGACTAGCGGGGCGGGGGAGCAGTTCTTC. The V and J genes are TRBV7-9 and TRBJ2-1, with 12 bases lining up with TRBD2. V gave up 4 bases and J gave up 10 bases; unmatched junction bases: 8. Looked up from germline, CDR1 is SEHNR and CDR2 is FQNEAQ (reference sequence). CDR3 length: 15 residues.

The gene calls are TRBV10-3 and TRBJ1-1; 8 bases are shared with TRBD1. The CDR3 has 11 residues. CDR1 is ENHRY and CDR2 is SYGVKD in the germline V gene. Trimming at V came to 10 bases and at J to 6 bases, leaving 4 bases not matched to a gene. CDR3 sequence reads: CATLQGAEAFF. The CDR3 DNA sequence: TGTGCCACCTTACAGGGGGCTGAAGCTTTCTTT.

The rearrangement joins TRBV2 to TRBJ1-2; possible D gene TRBD1, 6 bases. CDR1 SNHLY and CDR2 FYNNEI come from the germline V gene. Trimming cost V 5 bases and J 2 bases, with 15 bases left between them. The CDR3 length is 15 residues. CDR3 sequence reads: CASSPGVAGNYGYTF. DNA for the CDR3: TGTGCCAGCAGTCCAGGGGTTGCGGGCAACTATGGCTACACCTTC.

The chain joins TRBV21-1 to TRBJ1-4. TRBV21-1 is designated a pseudogene. The CDR3 consists of 14 residues. The CDR3 protein is CASSKRGSNEKLFF. The CDR3 DNA is TGTGCCAGCAGCAAGCGGGGGTCTAATGAAAAACTGTTTTTT.

The chain links TRBV15 to TRBJ1-6; 11 nucleotides align to TRBD1. Germline V gene lookup returns CDR1 LNHNV and CDR2 YYDKDF (reference sequence). This CDR3 is 14 amino acids long. V shed 5 bases, J shed 9 bases, and the junction held 3 bases outside the gene matches. This CDR3 is CATSVGQGASPLHF. CDR3 nucleotide sequence: TGTGCCACCAGCGTCGGACAGGGGGCTTCACCCCTCCACTTT. The full variable domain, in which reference TRBV15 and TRBJ1-6 provide the parts outside the CDR3, is DAMVIQNPRYQVTQFGKPVTLSCSQTLNHNVMYWYQQKSSQAPKLLFHYYDKDFNNEADTPDNFQSRRPNTSFCFLDIRSPGLGDTAMYLCATSVGQGASPLHFGNGTRLTVT.

V is TRBV11-2 and J is TRBJ2-7; perhaps TRBD2 as D (5 bases). From germline, CDR1 is SGHAT and CDR2 FQNNGV. V dropped 5 bases and J dropped 0 bases, with 11 bases sitting between them. The CDR3 extends over 14 amino acids. The CDR3: CASSPRTGSYEQYF. The DNA for the CDR3 is TGTGCCAGCAGCCCACGGACTGGCTCCTACGAGCAGTACTTC.

A single count supports this clone. The chain is built from TRBV5-1 and TRBJ2-7; 9 positions agree with TRBD1. V lost 8 bases and J lost 2; bases outside the gene matches: 8. CDR1 SGHRS and CDR2 YFSETQ come from the germline V gene. The CDR3 covers 14 residues. The CDR3 sequence: CASKWDRDPYEQYF. The CDR3 DNA is TGCGCCAGTAAGTGGGACAGGGATCCCTACGAGCAGTACTTC.

The V call is TRBV5-1, the J call TRBJ1-3; 7 positions match TRBD1. Germline V gives CDR1 SGHRS, CDR2 YFSETQ. V was clipped by 3 bases and J by 0 bases; unmatched bases: 6. CDR3 size: 16 residues. The DNA of the CDR3 is TGCGCCAGCAGCTCCGACAGGGCGATCTCTGGAAACACCATATATTTT. This codes for CASSSDRAISGNTIYF.